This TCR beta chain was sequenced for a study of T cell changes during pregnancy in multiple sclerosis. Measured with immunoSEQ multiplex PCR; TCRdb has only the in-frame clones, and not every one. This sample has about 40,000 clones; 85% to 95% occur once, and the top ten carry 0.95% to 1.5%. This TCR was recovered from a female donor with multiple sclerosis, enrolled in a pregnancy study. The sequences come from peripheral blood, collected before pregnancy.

CDR3 loop: CASAQGSGRGGGELFF. The DNA of the CDR3 is TGTGCCAGCGCCCAGGGTAGCGGGAGAGGTGGCGGGGAGCTGTTTTTT. V usage is TRBV9 and J usage is TRBJ2-2, with 9 bases identical to TRBD2. The length of the CDR3 is 16 residues. Per germline, CDR1 SGDLS and CDR2 YYNGEE. V dropped 7 bases and J dropped 7; count of bases not matched to a gene: 14.